This T cell receptor (beta chain) appears in the sequencing data of a study of regulatory T cells in long-lasting Graves disease. Findings of the study overall: Newly diagnosed Graves' patients had higher TCR diversity than persistent ones.

The table lists this clonotype with many counts. Its antigen is still unknown. Time point given: newly diagnosed GD, antithyroid drugs for less than 3 months. PBMCs provided the RNA from which the TCR library was made. This CDR3 comprises 17 residues. Germline assignment: CDR1 MDHEN and CDR2 SYDVKM. Trimming pared 5 bases from V and 0 bases from J, leaving 17 bases between. Sequencing libraries for TCR beta were prepared with iRepertoire HTBI primers and Arm-PCR of CDR3 regions. TCRdb called the multiplex PCR reads again in MiXCR, with one record for every CDR3 protein. The sample lists 500,000 or so distinct CDR3 sequences; 12% to 15% were seen once. This sample was also put to use in a study of T cells in Graves' hyperthyroidism and ophthalmopathy.

Here the sequenced sample was peripheral blood mononuclear cells (PBMCs), taken at new diagnosis, from a patient treated with antithyroid drugs. The rearrangement uses TRBV28 and TRBJ2-1; D not resolved. The clonotype was recovered from a woman aged 45-65 years with Graves disease. CDR3 in DNA: TGTGCCAGCAGTAGCGACCAGTCCCGGAGCTCCTACAATGAGCAGTTCTTC. Translated, it gives CASSSDQSRSSYNEQFF.